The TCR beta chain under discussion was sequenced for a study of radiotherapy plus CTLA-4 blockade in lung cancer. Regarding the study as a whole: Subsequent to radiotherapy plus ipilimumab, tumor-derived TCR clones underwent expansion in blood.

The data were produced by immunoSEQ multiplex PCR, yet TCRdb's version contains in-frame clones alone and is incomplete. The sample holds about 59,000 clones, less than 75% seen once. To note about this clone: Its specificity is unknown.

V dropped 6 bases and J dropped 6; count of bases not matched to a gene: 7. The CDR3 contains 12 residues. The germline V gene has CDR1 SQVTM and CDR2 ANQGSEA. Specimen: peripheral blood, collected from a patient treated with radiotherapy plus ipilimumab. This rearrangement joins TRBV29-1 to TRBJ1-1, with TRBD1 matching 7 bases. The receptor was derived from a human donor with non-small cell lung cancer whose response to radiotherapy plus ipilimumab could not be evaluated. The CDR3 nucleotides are TGCAGCGTGGCGACAGGGATGGCTGAAGCTTTCTTT. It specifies CSVATGMAEAFF.